This T cell receptor (beta chain) emerged from a study of shared clonotypes between healthy human individuals. Study overall: The study enrolled a couple of women and three men aged 18 to 49.

As concerns this clone: The antigen is unknown.

Genomic DNA from each subset was divided evenly over several immunoSEQ plates. Here immunoSEQ multiplex PCR was the method, and the copy in TCRdb shows in-frame clones only, minus some. The sample contains 530,000 or so clones, 60% to 80% of which appear only once. Genomic DNA of unsorted samples came from 85 million to 95 million PBMCs. The CDR3 has 16 amino acids. Germline-derived CDR1 and CDR2 are MGHDK and SYGVNS. With 0 bases removed from V and 3 bases from J, the gap between germline ends came to 12 bases. Notes on the study in general: Only a few donors were included, so the genetic and exposure-history diversity represented was limited.

The chain joins TRBV25-1 to TRBJ2-1; D is ambiguous. The receptor was isolated from a woman in her 40s in good health. Some clones in this sample may be carry-over from other donors' samples. The sample consisted of PBMCs. The CDR3 sequence: CASSEYLGGFYNEQFF. The CDR3 region has the DNA TGTGCCAGCAGTGAATATTTGGGTGGGTTCTACAATGAGCAGTTCTTC.